The rows below give T cell receptor beta chains drawn from one sample of a study of T cell responses to AZD1222 COVID-19 vaccine. Profiling relied on immunoSEQ multiplex PCR, and the TCRdb table lists in-frame clones only, not all of them. Of about 120,000 clones in the sample, roughly 90% were seen once. Material: peripheral blood, obtained on day 0 of AZD1222 vaccination. Every receptor here comes from an adult in good health. The CDR3 runs from the conserved cysteine through the conserved F or W. The order of the fields is J gene, clone size, V gene, D gene, CDR3 DNA, CDR3 protein. A D gene is named only where the DNA matches it firmly. The size of a clone is reported for some rows only, either as once, few or many, or as a class for expanded clones.

>TRBJ2-5|few|TRBV7-2|.
TGTGCCAGCAGCTCCAGGGTCCAAGAGACCCAGTACTTC
CASSSRVQETQYF
>TRBJ1-3|.|TRBV6-1|TRBD1
TGTGCCAGCAGTGAAGCCTTGACAGGGGCAAACTCTGGAAACACCATATATTTT
CASSEALTGANSGNTIYF
>TRBJ2-2|.|TRBV9|TRBD2
TGTGCCAGCAGCCTCGCAGCGGGGGGGCTGGCCGGGGAGCTGTTTTTT
CASSLAAGGLAGELFF
>TRBJ1-2|.|TRBV10-1|.
TGCGCCAGCAGGATAAGACGGACCTTTAACTATGGCTACACCTTC
CASRIRRTFNYGYTF
>TRBJ1-2|.|TRBV7-2|.
TGTGCCAGCAGCCCAGGGTCCCGTTTAAACTATGGCTACACCTTC
CASSPGSRLNYGYTF
>TRBJ2-3|.|TRBV5-4|.
TGTGCCAGCACCTCAGCAGGGAGGTTAACAGATACGCAGTATTTT
CASTSAGRLTDTQYF
>TRBJ2-3|.|TRBV19|TRBD2
TGTGCCAGTAGTATTGGGATTGGGGCTAGCGGGGGTACAGATACGCAGTATTTT
CASSIGIGASGGTDTQYF
>TRBJ1-5|once|TRBV18|TRBD1
TGTGCCAGCTCACCGGGACAGGGGTGGGGTCAGCCCCAGCATTTT
CASSPGQGWGQPQHF
>TRBJ1-2|.|TRBV9|.
TGTGCCAGCAGCGTAGGGGCGACGCCTAACTATGGCTACACCTTC
CASSVGATPNYGYTF
>TRBJ1-5|.|TRBV19|TRBD1
TGTGCCAGTAGTTTGGGACAGGCCACCTATAGCAATCAGCCCCAGCATTTT
CASSLGQATYSNQPQHF
>TRBJ1-4|.|TRBV25-1|.
TGTGCCAGCAGTGAAGCGTGGAGGGGAGTAGGTGAAAAACTGTTTTTT
CASSEAWRGVGEKLFF
>TRBJ1-2|.|TRBV11-2|.
TGTGCCAGCAGCTTAGATTGGGGAGATGGCTACACCTTC
CASSLDWGDGYTF
>TRBJ2-5|.|TRBV5-1|.
TGCGCCAGCAGACCTGGACAGCAAGAGACCCAGTACTTC
CASRPGQQETQYF
>TRBJ1-1|.|TRBV7-3|.
TGTGCCAGCAGCCAGACACCAATGAACACTGAAGCTTTCTTT
CASSQTPMNTEAFF
>TRBJ2-2|.|TRBV19|.
TGTGCCAGTAGTATAGCCGCCGGGGAGCTGTTTTTT
CASSIAAGELFF
>TRBJ1-3|.|TRBV4-2|.
TGTGCCAGCAGCCAAGAGGGTAACCCTTCTGGAAACACCATATATTTT
CASSQEGNPSGNTIYF
>TRBJ1-4|.|TRBV28|.
TGTGCCAGCAGCCCCCGGGGGGGGCGCGGTGAAAAACTGTTTTTT
CASSPRGGRGEKLFF
>TRBJ1-1|.|TRBV7-2|TRBD1
TGTGCCAGCAGCTATTCCGGGACAGGCCTGGCTGAAGCTTTCTTT
CASSYSGTGLAEAFF
>TRBJ2-5|.|TRBV19|.
TGTGCCAGTAGCCTGGGTATGGAGACCCAGTACTTC
CASSLGMETQYF
>TRBJ1-2|.|TRBV7-3|.
TGTGCCAGCAGCTTAAAGGGGGGGCAAACAGGGAACGGCTACACCTTC
CASSLKGGQTGNGYTF
>TRBJ1-6|.|TRBV2|TRBD1
TGTGCCAGCAGTGAAATCAGGGGGCACAATTCACCCCTCCACTTT
CASSEIRGHNSPLHF
>TRBJ2-4|.|TRBV2|TRBD2
TGTGCCAGCACGCGCGGGGGGGAAAACATTCAGTACTTC
CASTRGGENIQYF
>TRBJ1-5|once|TRBV6-6|.
TGTGCCAGCAGTTACTCGGGAAGTAGGCCCCAGCATTTT
CASSYSGSRPQHF
>TRBJ2-3|.|TRBV6-5|.
TGTGCCAGCACCCCGTTGAGGTATAGCACAGATACGCAGTATTTT
CASTPLRYSTDTQYF
>TRBJ2-3|.|TRBV7-2|.
TGTGCCAGCAGCTCGAGACAAATCCTGAGCACAGATACGCAGTATTTT
CASSSRQILSTDTQYF
>TRBJ1-1|.|TRBV7-2|.
TGTGCCAGCAGCTTAGTCAAGAACACTGAAGCTTTCTTT
CASSLVKNTEAFF
>TRBJ1-5|.|TRBV3-1/TRBV3-2|.
TGTGCCAGCAGCCAAGAGGGCATTCAGCCCCAGCATTTT
CASSQEGIQPQHF
>TRBJ1-2|.|TRBV7-8|TRBD1
TGTGCCAGCAGCTTGACAGGGGGATCTAACTATGGCTACACCTTC
CASSLTGGSNYGYTF
>TRBJ1-2|.|TRBV19|TRBD1
TGTGCCAGTACCCTAGGACAGGCGGCTAACTATGGCTACACCTTC
CASTLGQAANYGYTF
>TRBJ1-2|.|TRBV25-1|.
TGTGCCAGCAGTGAATTGACACCTAACTATGGCTACACCTTC
CASSELTPNYGYTF
>TRBJ1-6|.|TRBV6-4|.
TGTGCCAGCAGTGTGAGCCCGGGTAATTCACCCCTCCACTTT
CASSVSPGNSPLHF
>TRBJ1-5|.|TRBV19|.
TGTGCCAGTATATCAGACAGGCACAATCAGCCCCAGCATTTT
CASISDRHNQPQHF
>TRBJ1-1|.|TRBV5-3|.
TGTGCCAGATACGGGATAGGCAGGTTGAACACTGAAGCTTTCTTT
CARYGIGRLNTEAFF
>TRBJ1-6|.|TRBV19|.
TGTGCCAGTAGTATCGTGGGGGGTTCACCCCTCCACTTT
CASSIVGGSPLHF
>TRBJ2-1|.|TRBV3-1/TRBV3-2|TRBD1
TGTGCCAGCAGCCAGACCAGACAGGGGACAACCTACAATGAGCAGTTCTTC
CASSQTRQGTTYNEQFF
>TRBJ2-3|.|TRBV9|.
TGTGCCAGCAGCTCCTACACAGATACGCAGTATTTT
CASSSYTDTQYF
>TRBJ1-4|.|TRBV15|TRBD1
TGTGCCACCGCCAGTTTCGGACAGGCGGGGGAAAAACTGTTTTTT
CATASFGQAGEKLFF
>TRBJ1-2|.|TRBV12-3/TRBV12-4|TRBD1
TGTGCCAGCAGACAGACAGGGTCTTATGGCTACACCTTC
CASRQTGSYGYTF
>TRBJ1-1|.|TRBV7-9|.
TGTGCCAGCAGCTCCCTCCGCAGGGGCGAAACTGAAGCTTTCTTT
CASSSLRRGETEAFF
>TRBJ2-3|.|TRBV24-1|TRBD2
TGTGCCACCAGTGCGGGGGGAGCCCAAACAGATACGCAGTATTTT
CATSAGGAQTDTQYF
>TRBJ2-5|.|TRBV4-1|TRBD1
TGCGCCAGCAGCCAAGAAGGGACAGGGAACCAAGAGACCCAGTACTTC
CASSQEGTGNQETQYF
>TRBJ1-2|few|TRBV5-1|TRBD1
TGCGCCAGCAGCTTGCGGGACAGGGGGGAAGCTAACTATGGCTACACCTTC
CASSLRDRGEANYGYTF
>TRBJ1-1|.|TRBV6-5|.
TGTGCCAGCAGGAAAGATAGGGGATCGAACACTGAAGCTTTCTTT
CASRKDRGSNTEAFF
>TRBJ2-2|.|TRBV11-3|TRBD2
TGTGCCAGCAGCCTGGGTAGCGGGGGGGTCACCGGGGAGCTGTTTTTT
CASSLGSGGVTGELFF
>TRBJ1-2|.|TRBV29-1|TRBD1
TGCAGCGTTGAGCCCGGGACAGGGATGTTTGGCTACACCTTC
CSVEPGTGMFGYTF
>TRBJ1-2|.|TRBV27|TRBD1
TGTGCCAGCAGTTCAACCAGAACAGGGGATGGCTACACCTTC
CASSSTRTGDGYTF
>TRBJ2-7|once|TRBV5-1|.
TGCGCCAGCAGCTTGGACCCCACAGTACACTACGAGCAGTACTTC
CASSLDPTVHYEQYF
>TRBJ2-5|.|TRBV6-5|.
TGTGCCAGCAGTTACCTGCGGGAAGAGACCCAGTACTTC
CASSYLREETQYF